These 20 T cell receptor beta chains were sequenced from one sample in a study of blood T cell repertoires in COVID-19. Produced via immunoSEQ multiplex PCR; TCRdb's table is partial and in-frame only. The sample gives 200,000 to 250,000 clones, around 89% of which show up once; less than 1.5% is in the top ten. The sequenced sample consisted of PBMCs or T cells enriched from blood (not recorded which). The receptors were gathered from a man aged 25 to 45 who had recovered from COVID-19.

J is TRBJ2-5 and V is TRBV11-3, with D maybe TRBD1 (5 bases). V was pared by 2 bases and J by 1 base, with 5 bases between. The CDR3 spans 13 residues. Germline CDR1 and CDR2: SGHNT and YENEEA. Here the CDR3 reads CASSLRGQETQYF. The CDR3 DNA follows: TGTGCCAGCAGCTTAAGGGGCCAAGAGACCCAGTACTTC.

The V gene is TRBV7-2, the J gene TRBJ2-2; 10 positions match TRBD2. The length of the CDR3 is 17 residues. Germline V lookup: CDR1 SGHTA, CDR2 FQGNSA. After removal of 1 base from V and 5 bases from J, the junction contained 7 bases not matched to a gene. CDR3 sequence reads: CASSLVGSGGRTGELFF. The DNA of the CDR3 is TGTGCCAGCAGCTTAGTTGGTAGCGGGGGGAGAACCGGGGAGCTGTTTTTT.

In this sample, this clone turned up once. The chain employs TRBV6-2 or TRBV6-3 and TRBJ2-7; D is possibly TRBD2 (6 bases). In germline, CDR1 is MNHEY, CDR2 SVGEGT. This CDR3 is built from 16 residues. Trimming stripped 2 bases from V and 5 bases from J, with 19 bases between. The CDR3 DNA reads TGTGCCAGCAGTTACCGCATGTCCCGGGGGTATGACGAGCAGTACTTC. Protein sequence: CASSYRMSRGYDEQYF.

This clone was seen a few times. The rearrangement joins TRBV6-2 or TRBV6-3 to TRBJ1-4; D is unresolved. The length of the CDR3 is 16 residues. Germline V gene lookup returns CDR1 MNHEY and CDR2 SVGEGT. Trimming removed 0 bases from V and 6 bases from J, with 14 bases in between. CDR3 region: CASSYSRQDSHEKLFF. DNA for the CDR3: TGTGCCAGCAGTTACTCGCGGCAGGACTCTCATGAAAAACTGTTTTTT.

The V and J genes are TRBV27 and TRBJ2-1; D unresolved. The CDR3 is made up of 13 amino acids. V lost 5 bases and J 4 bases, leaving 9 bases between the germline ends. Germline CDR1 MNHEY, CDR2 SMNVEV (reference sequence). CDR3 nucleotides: TGTGCCAGCAGTCTCTCTAGATACAATGAGCAGTTCTTC. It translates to CASSLSRYNEQFF.

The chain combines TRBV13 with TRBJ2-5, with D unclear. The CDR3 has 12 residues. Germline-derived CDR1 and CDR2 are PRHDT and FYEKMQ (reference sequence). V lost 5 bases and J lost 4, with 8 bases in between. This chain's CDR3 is CASSRSRETQYF. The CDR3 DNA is TGTGCCAGCAGCCGATCTAGAGAGACCCAGTACTTC.

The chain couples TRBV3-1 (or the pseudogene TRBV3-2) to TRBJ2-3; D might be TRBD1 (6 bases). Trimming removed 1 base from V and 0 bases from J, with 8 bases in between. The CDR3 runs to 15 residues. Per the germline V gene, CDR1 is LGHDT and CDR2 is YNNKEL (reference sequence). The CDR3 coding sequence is TGTGCCAGCAGCCAAGGGGGGACAAGCACAGATACGCAGTATTTT. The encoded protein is CASSQGGTSTDTQYF.

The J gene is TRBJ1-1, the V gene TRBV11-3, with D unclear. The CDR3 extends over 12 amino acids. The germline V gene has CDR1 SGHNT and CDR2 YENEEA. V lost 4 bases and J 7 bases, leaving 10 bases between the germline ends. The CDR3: CASSSPTGEAFF. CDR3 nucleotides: TGTGCCAGCAGCTCCCCGACGGGTGAAGCTTTCTTT. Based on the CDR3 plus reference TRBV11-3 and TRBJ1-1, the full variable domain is EAGVVQSPRYKIIEKKQPVAFWCNPISGHNTLYWYLQNLGQGPELLIRYENEEAVDDSQLPKDRFSAERLKGVDSTLKIQPAELGDSAVYLCASSSPTGEAFFGQGTRLTVV.

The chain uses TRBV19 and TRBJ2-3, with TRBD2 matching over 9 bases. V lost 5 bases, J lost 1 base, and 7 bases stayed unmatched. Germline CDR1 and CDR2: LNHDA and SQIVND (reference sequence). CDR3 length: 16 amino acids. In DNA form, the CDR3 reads TGTGCCAGTAGTCTCAGCGGGGGGATCGGCACAGATACGCAGTATTTT. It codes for CASSLSGGIGTDTQYF.

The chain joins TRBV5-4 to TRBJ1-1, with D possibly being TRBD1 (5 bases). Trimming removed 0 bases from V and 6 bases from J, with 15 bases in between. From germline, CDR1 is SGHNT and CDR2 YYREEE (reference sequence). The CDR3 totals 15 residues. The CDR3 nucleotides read TGTGCCAGCAGCTTGGCGGCCTTGGGGCAGTCTGAAGCTTTCTTT. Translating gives CASSLAALGQSEAFF.

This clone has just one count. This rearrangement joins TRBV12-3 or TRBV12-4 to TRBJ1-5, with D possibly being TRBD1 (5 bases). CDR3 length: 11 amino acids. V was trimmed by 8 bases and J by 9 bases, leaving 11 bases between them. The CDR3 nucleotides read TGTGCCAGCCCAGAAACAGGGCCCCAGCATTTT. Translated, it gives CASPETGPQHF.

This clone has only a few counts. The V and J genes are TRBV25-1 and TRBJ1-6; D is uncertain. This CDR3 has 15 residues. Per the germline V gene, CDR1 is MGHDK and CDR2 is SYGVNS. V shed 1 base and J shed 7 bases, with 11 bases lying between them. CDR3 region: CASSEFGRKNSPLHF. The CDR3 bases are TGTGCCAGCAGTGAATTTGGCAGAAAAAATTCACCCCTCCACTTT.

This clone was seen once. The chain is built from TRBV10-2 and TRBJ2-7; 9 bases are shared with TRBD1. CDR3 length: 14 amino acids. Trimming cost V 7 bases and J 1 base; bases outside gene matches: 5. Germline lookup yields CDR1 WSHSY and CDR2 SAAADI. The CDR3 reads CASKIQGASYEQYF. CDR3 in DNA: TGCGCCAGCAAAATACAGGGGGCATCCTACGAGCAGTACTTC.

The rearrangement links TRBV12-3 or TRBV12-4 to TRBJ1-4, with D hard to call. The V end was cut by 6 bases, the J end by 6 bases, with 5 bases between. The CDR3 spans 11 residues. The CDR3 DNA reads TGTGCCAGCAGGGAGGATGAAAAACTGTTTTTT. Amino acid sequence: CASREDEKLFF.

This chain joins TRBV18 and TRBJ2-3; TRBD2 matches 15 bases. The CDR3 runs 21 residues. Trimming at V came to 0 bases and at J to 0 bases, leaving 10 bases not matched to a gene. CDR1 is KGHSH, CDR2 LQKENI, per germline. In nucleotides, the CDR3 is TGTGCCAGCTCACCACCGCTACTGGGACTAGCGGGAGGAGAAAGCACAGATACGCAGTATTTT. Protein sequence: CASSPPLLGLAGGESTDTQYF.

Here the CDR3 reads CASSQGEAQLFF. The CDR3 DNA follows: TGTGCCAGCAGCCAAGGGGAGGCCCAACTGTTTTTT. The chain carries TRBV3-1 (or the pseudogene TRBV3-2) and TRBJ1-4; D uncertain. Looked up from germline, CDR1 is LGHDT and CDR2 is YNNKEL (reference sequence). This CDR3 is 12 amino acids long. V was clipped by 1 base and J by 12 bases, with 9 bases between them.

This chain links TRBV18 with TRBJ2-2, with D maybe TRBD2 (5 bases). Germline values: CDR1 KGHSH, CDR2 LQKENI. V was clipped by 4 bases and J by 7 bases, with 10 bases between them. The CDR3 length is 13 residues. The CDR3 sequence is CASSRTRDGELFF. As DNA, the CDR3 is TGTGCCAGCTCACGAACACGGGACGGGGAGCTGTTTTTT.

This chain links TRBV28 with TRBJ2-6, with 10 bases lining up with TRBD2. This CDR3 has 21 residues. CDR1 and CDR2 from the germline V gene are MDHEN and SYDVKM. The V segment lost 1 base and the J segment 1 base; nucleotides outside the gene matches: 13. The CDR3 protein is CASSLFLAGDPTKSGANVLTF. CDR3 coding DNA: TGTGCCAGCAGTTTATTCCTAGCGGGGGATCCGACTAAATCTGGGGCCAACGTCCTGACTTTC.

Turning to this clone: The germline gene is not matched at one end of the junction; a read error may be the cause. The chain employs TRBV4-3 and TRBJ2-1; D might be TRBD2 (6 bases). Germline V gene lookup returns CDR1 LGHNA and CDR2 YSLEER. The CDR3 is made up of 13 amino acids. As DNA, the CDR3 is TGCGCCAGCAGCCAAGATAGCGGCAGAGTCCTGATCTTC. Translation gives CASSQDSGRVLIF.

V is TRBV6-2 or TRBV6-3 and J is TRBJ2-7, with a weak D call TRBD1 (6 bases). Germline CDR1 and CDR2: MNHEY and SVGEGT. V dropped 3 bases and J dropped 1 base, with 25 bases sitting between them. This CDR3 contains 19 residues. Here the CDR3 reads CASSYPSNQYRVGSYEQYF. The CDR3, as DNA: TGTGCCAGCAGTTATCCAAGCAACCAATACAGGGTTGGATCCTACGAGCAGTACTTC.